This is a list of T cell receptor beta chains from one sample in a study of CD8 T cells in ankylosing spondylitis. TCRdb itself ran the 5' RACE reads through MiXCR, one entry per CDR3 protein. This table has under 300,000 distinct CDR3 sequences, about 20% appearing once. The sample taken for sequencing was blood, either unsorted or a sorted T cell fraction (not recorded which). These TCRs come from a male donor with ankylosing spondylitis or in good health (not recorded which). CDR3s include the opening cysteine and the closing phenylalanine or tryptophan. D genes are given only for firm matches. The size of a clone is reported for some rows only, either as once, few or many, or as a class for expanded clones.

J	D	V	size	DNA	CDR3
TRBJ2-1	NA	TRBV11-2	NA	TGTGCCAGCAGCTTAGCATGGGAAGGTGAGCAGTTCTTC	CASSLAWEGEQFF
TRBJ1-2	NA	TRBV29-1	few	TGCAGCGTGGAGTACGAGGATAACTATGGCTACACCTTC	CSVEYEDNYGYTF
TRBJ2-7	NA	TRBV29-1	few	TGCAGCGTTGGACAGGCCAATCACTACGAGCAGTACTTC	CSVGQANHYEQYF
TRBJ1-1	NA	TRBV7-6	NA	TGTGCCAGCAGCTCTGAGGGACGCGGGGGGACCTCTGAAGCTTTCTTT	CASSSEGRGGTSEAFF
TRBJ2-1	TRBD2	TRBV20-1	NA	TGCAGTGCTCTTAGCGGGAGTAAATCCTACAATGAGCAGTTCTTC	CSALSGSKSYNEQFF
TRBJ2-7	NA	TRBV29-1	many	TGCAGCGTTGTGGGAGTTTCTGGTTCCCTTTCCTACGAGCAGTACTTC	CSVVGVSGSLSYEQYF
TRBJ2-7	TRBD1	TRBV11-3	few	TGTGCCAGCAGACGAAGGGAAAGGGACAGCTCCTACGAGCAGTACTTC	CASRRRERDSSYEQYF
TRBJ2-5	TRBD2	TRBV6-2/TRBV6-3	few	TGTGCCAGCAGTTTGGGACTAGCGGGAGTTCAAGAGACCCAGTACTTC	CASSLGLAGVQETQYF
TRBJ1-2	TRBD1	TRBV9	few	TGTGCCAGCAGCCCCCCCGACAGGGGATATGGCTACACCTTC	CASSPPDRGYGYTF
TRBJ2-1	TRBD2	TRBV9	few	TGTGCCAGCAGCTCCTCTACTAGCGGCCTTAGCTCCTACAATGAGCAGTTCTTC	CASSSSTSGLSSYNEQFF
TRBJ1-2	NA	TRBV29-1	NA	TGCAGCGTTCCACTCGACGGGGACTATGGCTACACCTTC	CSVPLDGDYGYTF
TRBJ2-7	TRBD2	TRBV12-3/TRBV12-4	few	TGTGCCAGCAGTTCAACTAGCGGGTTCGGTGAGCAGTACTTC	CASSSTSGFGEQYF
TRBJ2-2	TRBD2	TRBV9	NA	TGTGCCAGCAGTGGGGAGGGGCGCGACACCGGGGAGCTGTTTTTT	CASSGEGRDTGELFF
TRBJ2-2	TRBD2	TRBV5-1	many	TGCGCCAGCAGCCTAACTAGCGTTACCGGGGAGCTGTTTTTT	CASSLTSVTGELFF
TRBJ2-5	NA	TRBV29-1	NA	TGCAGCGTTGAAGTGAACAGTAAAGAGACCCAGTACTTC	CSVEVNSKETQYF
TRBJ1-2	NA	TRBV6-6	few	TGTGCCAGCGAAGGGGGGGGAGGCTACACCTTC	CASEGGGGYTF
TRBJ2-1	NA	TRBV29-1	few	TGCAGCGTTGGAGGGTTCTCCTACAATGAGCAGTTCTTC	CSVGGFSYNEQFF